The 23 T cell receptor beta chains presented below share a single source sample, sequenced in a study of CD8+CD57+ T cells in acquired aplastic anemia. The use of genomic DNA as template underpinned the TCR beta VDJ and CDR3 profiling. MiXCR, run by TCRdb on the reads, gives a single entry per CDR3 protein. The table lists more than 150,000 distinct CDR3 sequences, around half of them singletons. Sequencing used sorted CD4+, CD8+, or CD8+CD57+ T cells (not recorded which) from PBMCs. The receptors were sampled from a human donor in good health.

The chain employs TRBV9 and TRBJ2-5, with D perhaps matching TRBD2 (5 bases). Looked up from germline, CDR1 is SGDLS and CDR2 is YYNGEE. Trimming took 0 bases from V and 5 from J, leaving 8 bases between them. The CDR3 covers 13 residues. CDR3 DNA sequence: TGTGCCAGCAGCGTAGCGGGGTTGGAGACCCAGTACTTC. It specifies CASSVAGLETQYF.

CDR3 sequence (DNA): TGTGCCACCAGCAGGACGGGACTAGGGGCGGATGAGCAGTTCTTC. Amino acid sequence: CATSRTGLGADEQFF. The rearrangement joins TRBV15 to TRBJ2-1, with TRBD2 matching over 8 bases. This CDR3 is 15 amino acids long. With 3 bases clipped from V and 8 bases from J, the junction kept 9 bases outside the gene matches. Germline V gene lookup returns CDR1 LNHNV and CDR2 YYDKDF (reference sequence).

Of note for this clonotype: This may be a read error: a much more frequent sequence differs by one nucleotide. This chain uses TRBV10-3 with TRBJ1-1; 8 nucleotides match TRBD1. V trimming: 10 bases; J trimming: 6 bases; junction bases outside the gene matches: 13. The CDR3 is made up of 14 amino acids. Germline V gene lookup returns CDR1 ENHRY and CDR2 SYGVKD. The CDR3 loop reads CASCRDRGRAEAFF. The CDR3 region has the DNA TGTGCCAGCTGTCGAGACAGGGGAAGGGCTGAAGCTTTCTTT.

The chain employs TRBV7-8 and TRBJ1-6; D is undetermined. Germline V gives CDR1 SGHVS, CDR2 FQNEAQ. Trimming stripped 4 bases from V and 7 bases from J, with 14 bases between. The CDR3 loop spans 15 amino acids. The CDR3 sequence is CASSSSAQKNSPLHF. In DNA form, the CDR3 reads TGTGCCAGCAGCTCGTCGGCCCAGAAGAATTCACCCCTCCACTTT.

A few counts support this clonotype. The junction departs from the called germline gene at one end, perhaps through a read error. The rearrangement joins TRBV24-1 to TRBJ2-7; a weak D match, TRBD2 (6 bases). CDR3 length: 14 residues. CDR1 and CDR2 from the germline V gene are KGHDR and SFDVKD. CDR3 sequence: CAISVWRGPYEQYF. CDR3 bases: TGTGCCATCAGTGTTTGGCGGGGCCCTTACGAGCAGTACTTC.

The chain carries TRBV2 and TRBJ2-7; D is ambiguous. Germline-derived CDR1 and CDR2 are SNHLY and FYNNEI. The CDR3 has 13 residues. The germline V and J ends were trimmed by 6 bases and 3 bases, with 12 bases remaining between them. CDR3 sequence reads: CASSIVPSYEQYF. In DNA form, the CDR3 reads TGTGCCAGCAGCATTGTACCCAGCTACGAGCAGTACTTC. Looking up the rest from reference TRBV2 and TRBJ2-7 gives the full variable domain: EPEVTQTPSHQVTQMGQEVILRCVPISNHLYFYWYRQILGQKVEFLVSFYNNEISEKSEIFDDQFSVERPDGSNFTLKIRSTKLEDSAMYFCASSIVPSYEQYFGPGTRLTVT.

The chain joins TRBV2 to TRBJ2-3, with D perhaps TRBD2 (6 bases). Germline lookup yields CDR1 SNHLY and CDR2 FYNNEI. The ends were cut back, 5 bases at V and 11 bases at J, with 20 bases in the middle. CDR3 length: 14 residues. The DNA of the CDR3 is TGTGCCAGCAGTTGGGAGGATGCATACAATGAGCAGTATTTT. Translated: CASSWEDAYNEQYF.

The J gene is TRBJ1-5, the V gene TRBV15, with TRBD1 matching 9 bases. The CDR3 runs to 16 residues. The germline CDR1 and CDR2 sequences are LNHNV and YYDKDF (reference sequence). Trimming removed 4 bases from V and 6 bases from J; junction bases left unmatched: 10. CDR3 in amino acids: CATSTMWDRDGQPQHF. The CDR3 region has the DNA TGTGCCACCAGCACTATGTGGGACAGGGACGGTCAGCCCCAGCATTTT.

This clonotype was found a few times. The chain has TRBV15 and TRBJ2-2; D is perhaps TRBD1 (5 bases). The V end lost 5 bases, the J end lost 1 base, and 11 bases lay between the germline ends. Per germline, CDR1 LNHNV and CDR2 YYDKDF (reference sequence). CDR3 length equals 15 residues. As DNA, the CDR3 is TGTGCCACCAGCGTGGACACACGGAACACCGGGGAGCTGTTTTTT. It translates to CATSVDTRNTGELFF.

The table lists this clonotype with a count of one. A read error is possible here, since a much larger clone lies one base away. This chain connects TRBV12-3 or TRBV12-4 to TRBJ1-4; a possible D gene is TRBD1 (5 bases). The CDR3 runs to 15 residues. Trimming cost V 6 bases and J 2 bases, with 13 bases left between them. DNA for the CDR3: TGTGCCAGCAGCCCCGGGGGGAAGACTAATGAAAAACTGTTTTTT. Its translation: CASSPGGKTNEKLFF.

There are many counts of this clonotype. The J gene is TRBJ2-3, the V gene TRBV5-5; no firm D call. The length of the CDR3 is 13 residues. V lost 1 base and J 3 bases, leaving 6 bases between the germline ends. Germline V lookup: CDR1 SGHKS, CDR2 YYEKEE (reference sequence). The DNA for the CDR3 is TGTGCCAGCAGCTTGACCCCTACAGATACGCAGTATTTT. Translation gives CASSLTPTDTQYF.

The J gene is TRBJ2-3, the V gene TRBV5-1; 10 bases align to TRBD1. V lost 9 bases, J lost 2 bases, and 6 bases stayed unmatched. CDR1 SGHRS and CDR2 YFSETQ come from the germline V gene. The length of the CDR3 is 14 residues. CDR3 bases: TGCGCCACCGGCGGGACAGGGGACACAGATACGCAGTATTTT. Translating gives CATGGTGDTDTQYF.

The rearrangement uses TRBV19 and TRBJ2-3; D remains ambiguous. This CDR3 region has 14 residues. Germline CDR1 reads LNHDA; CDR2 reads SQIVND (reference sequence). V was shortened by 4 bases and J by 2 bases, with 10 bases between the two germline ends. In DNA, the CDR3 is TGTGCCAGTAGTACGTCCGGCCCCACAGATACGCAGTATTTT. Translating it yields CASSTSGPTDTQYF.

The J gene is TRBJ1-5, the V gene TRBV10-3; 11 nucleotides agree with TRBD1. The CDR3 runs to 13 residues. Germline assignment: CDR1 ENHRY and CDR2 SYGVKD. V trimming: 10 bases; J trimming: 6 bases; junction bases outside the gene matches: 5. This chain's CDR3 is CASGQGAAQPQHF. As DNA, the CDR3 is TGTGCCAGCGGACAGGGGGCTGCTCAGCCCCAGCATTTT.

The rearrangement uses TRBV7-2 and TRBJ2-4, with 9 bases lining up with TRBD1. V trimming: 1 base; J trimming: 4 bases; junction bases outside the gene matches: 5. The CDR3 is made up of 16 amino acids. Germline V gives CDR1 SGHTA, CDR2 FQGNSA. The CDR3 region is CASSLVTGGSKNIQYF. The CDR3 nucleotides are TGTGCCAGCAGCTTAGTGACAGGGGGATCAAAAAACATTCAGTACTTC. Based on the CDR3 plus reference TRBV7-2 and TRBJ2-4, the full variable domain is GAGVSQSPSNKVTEKGKDVELRCDPISGHTALYWYRQSLGQGLEFLIYFQGNSAPDKSGLPSDRFSAERTGGSVSTLTIQRTQQEDSAVYLCASSLVTGGSKNIQYFGAGTRLSVL.

The J gene is TRBJ2-1, the V gene TRBV24-1; 10 bases are a match to TRBD2. CDR1 and CDR2 (germline): KGHDR, SFDVKD. The CDR3 covers 16 residues. Germline trimming cut 4 bases from V and 8 bases from J; bases unmatched to any gene: 10. CDR3 coding DNA: TGTGCCACCAGTGAAACCCCGAGCGGGGGGGCCCATGAGCAGTTCTTC. It codes for CATSETPSGGAHEQFF.

This clonotype has at least ten counts. CDR3 sequence (DNA): TGTGCCAGCAGTGAATCCGGGACAGGGACAGATACGCAGTATTTT. Its protein is CASSESGTGTDTQYF. The V gene is TRBV6-1, the J gene TRBJ2-3; 9 bases are a match to TRBD1. Germline V CDR1 and CDR2: MNHNS, SASEGT. The CDR3 is 15 residues long. The ends lost 2 bases at V and 3 bases at J; junction bases unmatched: 3.

This clonotype was observed a handful of times. This chain joins TRBV10-3 and TRBJ2-2, with D perhaps TRBD1 (6 bases). Germline assignment: CDR1 ENHRY and CDR2 SYGVKD. Trimming took 6 bases from V and 1 from J, leaving 6 bases between them. The CDR3 consists of 13 residues. DNA of the CDR3: TGTGCCATCAGGGACAGGAACACCGGGGAGCTGTTTTTT. This translates into CAIRDRNTGELFF.

This clonotype was counted at least ten times. The chain is built from TRBV9 and TRBJ2-4; TRBD2 might be the D (6 bases). Trimming removed 0 bases from V and 6 bases from J, with 10 bases in between. CDR3 length: 14 residues. Germline lookup yields CDR1 SGDLS and CDR2 YYNGEE. The CDR3 is CASSVGGAGNIQYF. In DNA, the CDR3 is TGTGCCAGCAGCGTAGGCGGGGCGGGAAACATTCAGTACTTC. Together with reference TRBV9 and TRBJ2-4, the CDR3 gives the full variable domain: DSGVTQTPKHLITATGQRVTLRCSPRSGDLSVYWYQQSLDQGLQFLIQYYNGEERAKGNILERFSAQQFPDLHSELNLSSLELGDSALYFCASSVGGAGNIQYFGAGTRLSVL.

This clonotype has ten or more counts. The chain has TRBV5-8 and TRBJ2-2, with no clear D. The germline gives CDR1 SGHTS, CDR2 YDEGEE. Deletions cut 1 base from V and 6 bases from J, with 10 bases between. There are 14 residues in the CDR3. CDR3 residues: CASSLPLSSGELFF. The CDR3 DNA sequence: TGTGCCAGCAGCTTGCCCCTGAGTTCCGGGGAGCTGTTTTTT.

This clonotype was found a few times. This sequence joins TRBV2 and TRBJ1-2; D unresolved. Germline V gene sequence: CDR1 SNHLY, CDR2 FYNNEI. V lost 4 bases to trimming and J lost 6 bases, with 9 bases between them. The CDR3 totals 12 residues. The DNA for the CDR3 is TGTGCCAGCAGTGTGTCCGGGGATGGCTACACCTTC. Protein product: CASSVSGDGYTF.

The genes are TRBV6-5 and TRBJ1-1; D remains unclear. The V end was cut by 4 bases, the J end by 6 bases, with 15 bases between. CDR1 and CDR2 from the germline V gene are MNHEY and SVGAGI. The CDR3 runs 14 residues. CDR3 bases: TGTGCCAGCAGTTCCTCCTCCCTAGGCTCTGAAGCTTTCTTT. It yields the protein CASSSSSLGSEAFF.

The chain carries TRBV15 and TRBJ2-4, with 8 bases matching TRBD1. Trimming cost V 4 bases and J 7 bases; bases outside gene matches: 9. In germline, CDR1 is LNHNV, CDR2 YYDKDF (reference sequence). CDR3 size: 15 residues. The CDR3 loop is CATSTLGTGGNIQYF. CDR3 DNA sequence: TGTGCCACCAGCACACTAGGGACAGGTGGGAACATTCAGTACTTC.